What follows are 11 T cell receptor beta chains derived from one specimen sequenced in a study of T-cell memory formation after mild COVID-19. TCRdb reprocessed the 5' RACE reads via MiXCR and lists one record per CDR3 protein. This sample has about 600,000 distinct CDR3 sequences, with about 20% found just once. Sequencing used PBMCs or a T cell subset sorted from them (not recorded which). The receptor set was obtained from an adult woman who had mild COVID-19 (a few samples of this study predate the infection). Cell type and time point are not known.

This clonotype was seen just once. J is TRBJ2-3 and V is TRBV6-6; weak D call: TRBD1 (5 bases). Germline V gene sequence: CDR1 MNHNY, CDR2 SVGAGI (reference sequence). V lost 2 bases and J 5 bases, leaving 11 bases between the germline ends. The CDR3 spans 14 residues. In nucleotides, the CDR3 is TGTGCCAGCAGTTACCGCCAGGGAATAGATACGCAGTATTTT. It encodes CASSYRQGIDTQYF.

This sequence joins TRBV5-1 and TRBJ1-1, with D perhaps matching TRBD1 (5 bases). The V end was cut by 1 base, the J end by 3 bases, with 10 bases between. This CDR3 is built from 14 residues. Germline loops: CDR1 SGHRS, CDR2 YFSETQ. Written as DNA, the CDR3 is TGCGCCAGCAGCTTGCGGTGGGGGGACACTGAAGCTTTCTTT. Residues: CASSLRWGDTEAFF.

In this sample, this clonotype turned up a few times. The chain joins TRBV7-9 to TRBJ1-2; 8 bases map to TRBD1. With 5 bases clipped from V and 6 bases from J, the junction kept 8 bases outside the gene matches. Germline values: CDR1 SEHNR, CDR2 FQNEAQ (reference sequence). The CDR3 extends over 14 amino acids. The CDR3 loop reads CASSQWDRKDGYTF. CDR3 bases: TGTGCCAGCAGCCAATGGGACAGGAAGGATGGCTACACCTTC.

The chain joins TRBV7-2 to TRBJ1-3; D possibly corresponds to TRBD1 (5 bases). CDR1 and CDR2 (germline): SGHTA, FQGNSA. The V end was cut by 3 bases, the J end by 1 base, with 10 bases between. The CDR3 contains 15 residues. The CDR3 DNA is TGTGCCAGCAGCTTCCCAGGGAGATCTGGAAACACCATATATTTT. As protein: CASSFPGRSGNTIYF.

V is TRBV5-5 and J is TRBJ2-1, with D unresolved. The CDR3 has 14 residues. With 3 bases removed from V and 5 bases from J, the gap between germline ends came to 12 bases. Germline V gives CDR1 SGHKS, CDR2 YYEKEE (reference sequence). The CDR3 DNA reads as TGTGCCAGCAGCTCCCCTTTACTGGACAATGAGCAGTTCTTC. This codes for CASSSPLLDNEQFF. Together with reference TRBV5-5 and TRBJ2-1, the CDR3 gives the full variable domain: DAGVTQSPTHLIKTRGQQVTLRCSPISGHKSVSWYQQVLGQGPQFIFQYYEKEERGRGNFPDRFSARQFPNYSSELNVNALLLGDSALYLCASSSPLLDNEQFFGPGTRLTVL.

The chain couples TRBV24-1 to TRBJ1-2; D gene ambiguous. Germline V gene data show CDR1 as KGHDR and CDR2 as SFDVKD. This CDR3 region has 13 residues. Trimming stripped 3 bases from V and 3 bases from J, with 7 bases between. CDR3 coding DNA: TGTGCCACCAGTGATCCGGACGACTATGGCTACACCTTC. It codes for CATSDPDDYGYTF.

The rearrangement uses TRBV19 and TRBJ2-3, with 8 nucleotides matching TRBD2. With V trimmed by 5 bases and J by 1 base, 2 bases remained unmatched. CDR1 is LNHDA, CDR2 SQIVND, per germline (reference sequence). This CDR3 comprises 14 residues. CDR3 bases: TGTGCCAGTAGTGGAGCGGGGGGCACAGATACGCAGTATTTT. Protein product: CASSGAGGTDTQYF.

This clonotype was observed a few times. CDR3 residues: CASSSGTVNEQFF. The CDR3 DNA follows: TGTGCCAGCAGCTCCGGGACAGTCAATGAGCAGTTCTTC. This sequence joins TRBV12-3 or TRBV12-4 and TRBJ2-1, with TRBD1 identical over 7 bases. The CDR3 has 13 amino acids. V lost 6 bases to trimming and J lost 6 bases; unmatched junction nucleotides: 5.

There are a few counts of this clonotype. This chain links TRBV6-6 with TRBJ1-2; a weak D match, TRBD1 (6 bases). CDR3 length equals 13 residues. The V gene lost 6 bases and the J gene lost 7 bases, with 15 bases spanning the gap. Germline loops: CDR1 MNHNY, CDR2 SVGAGI (reference sequence). This chain's CDR3 is CASSQDSPRGYTF. The CDR3 DNA is TGTGCCAGCAGCCAGGACAGCCCCCGTGGCTACACCTTC.

The CDR3 region is CASSLGQPASNQPQHF. The CDR3 coding sequence is TGTGCCAGCAGCCTAGGACAGCCTGCTAGCAATCAGCCCCAGCATTTT. The genes are TRBV5-5 and TRBJ1-5; maybe TRBD1 (6 bases). Deletions cut 4 bases from V and 0 bases from J, with 14 bases between. In germline, CDR1 is SGHKS, CDR2 YYEKEE (reference sequence). The CDR3 is 16 residues long.

This clonotype has just a few counts. V usage is TRBV7-9 and J usage is TRBJ2-3; a possible D gene is TRBD1 (8 bases). Germline loops: CDR1 SEHNR, CDR2 FQNEAQ (reference sequence). Trimming stripped 5 bases from V and 4 bases from J, with 16 bases between. The CDR3 covers 15 residues. CDR3 bases: TGTGCCAGCAGCACACGGACAGGGAGGGCAGATACGCAGTATTTT. This sequence encodes CASSTRTGRADTQYF.